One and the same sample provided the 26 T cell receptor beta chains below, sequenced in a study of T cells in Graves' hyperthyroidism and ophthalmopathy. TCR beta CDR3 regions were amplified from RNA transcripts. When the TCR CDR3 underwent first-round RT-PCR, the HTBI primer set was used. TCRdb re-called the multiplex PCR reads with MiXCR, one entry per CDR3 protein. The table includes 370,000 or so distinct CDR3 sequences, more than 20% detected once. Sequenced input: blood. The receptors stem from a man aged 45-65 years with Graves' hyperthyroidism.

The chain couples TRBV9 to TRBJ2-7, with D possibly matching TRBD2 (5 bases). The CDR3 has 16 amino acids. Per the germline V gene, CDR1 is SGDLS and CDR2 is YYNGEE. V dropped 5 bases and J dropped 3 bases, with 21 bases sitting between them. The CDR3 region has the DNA TGTGCCAGCAGTCCCGTCAACGGGCTAGCAAGCTACGAGCAGTACTTC. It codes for CASSPVNGLASYEQYF.

DNA of the CDR3: TGTGCCAGCAGCCCGGGACTAGCGGGAGGAGGGGATACGCAGTATTTT. Residues: CASSPGLAGGGDTQYF. V and J are TRBV7-2 and TRBJ2-3; 15 bases are a match to TRBD2. Germline CDR1 is SGHTA and CDR2 is FQGNSA. Losses at the gene ends were 5 bases for V and 6 bases for J; bases not matched to a gene: 6. The CDR3 contains 16 residues.

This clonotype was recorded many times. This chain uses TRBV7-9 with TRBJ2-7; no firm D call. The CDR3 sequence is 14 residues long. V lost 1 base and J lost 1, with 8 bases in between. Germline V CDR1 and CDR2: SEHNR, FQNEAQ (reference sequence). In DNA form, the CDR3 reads TGTGCCAGCAGCTTAGGGTTCGGTTCCTACGAGCAGTACTTC. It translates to CASSLGFGSYEQYF.

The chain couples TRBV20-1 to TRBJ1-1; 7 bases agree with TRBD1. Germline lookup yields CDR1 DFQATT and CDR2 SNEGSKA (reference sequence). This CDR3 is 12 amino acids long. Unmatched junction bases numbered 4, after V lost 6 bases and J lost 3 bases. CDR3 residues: CSARTGHTEAFF. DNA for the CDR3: TGCAGTGCCAGGACAGGACACACTGAAGCTTTCTTT.

For the CDR3, the DNA is TGTGCCTGGACCCTCCGAGATCTAGTGACGGTTCAAGAGACCCAGTACTTC. Translated, it gives CAWTLRDLVTVQETQYF. This sequence joins TRBV30 and TRBJ2-5, with D uncertain. The CDR3 spans 17 residues. Germline V lookup: CDR1 GTSNPN, CDR2 SVGIG (reference sequence). V shed 4 bases and J shed 2 bases, with 23 bases lying between them.

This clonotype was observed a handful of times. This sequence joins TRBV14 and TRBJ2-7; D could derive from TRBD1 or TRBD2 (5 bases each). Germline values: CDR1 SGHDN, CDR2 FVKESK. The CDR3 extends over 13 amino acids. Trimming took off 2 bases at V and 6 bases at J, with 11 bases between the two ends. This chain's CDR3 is CASSQSGGFEQYF. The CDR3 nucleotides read TGTGCCAGCAGCCAATCTGGGGGATTCGAGCAGTACTTC.

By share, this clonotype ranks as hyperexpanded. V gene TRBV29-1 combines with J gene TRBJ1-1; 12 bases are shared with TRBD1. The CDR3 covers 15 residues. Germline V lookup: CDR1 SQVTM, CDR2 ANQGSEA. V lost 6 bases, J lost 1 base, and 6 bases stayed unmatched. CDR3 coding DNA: TGCAGCGTCCGGGACAGGGGGCGACGGAACACTGAAGCTTTCTTT. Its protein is CSVRDRGRRNTEAFF.

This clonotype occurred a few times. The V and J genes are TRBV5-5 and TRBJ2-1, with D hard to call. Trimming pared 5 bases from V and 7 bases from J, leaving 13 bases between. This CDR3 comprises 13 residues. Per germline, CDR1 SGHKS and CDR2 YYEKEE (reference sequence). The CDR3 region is CASRPVSRNEQFF. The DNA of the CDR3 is TGTGCCAGCAGACCTGTTAGTCGAAATGAGCAGTTCTTC.

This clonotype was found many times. The CDR3 nucleotides read TGCAGCACTGGAGGTCCGGCAGGAGCTTTCACTGAAGCTTTCTTT. Translation: CSTGGPAGAFTEAFF. The chain couples TRBV29-1 to TRBJ1-1; D gene unclear. V was clipped by 8 bases and J by 4 bases, with 23 bases between them. The CDR3 totals 15 residues. CDR1 and CDR2 from the germline V gene are SQVTM and ANQGSEA.

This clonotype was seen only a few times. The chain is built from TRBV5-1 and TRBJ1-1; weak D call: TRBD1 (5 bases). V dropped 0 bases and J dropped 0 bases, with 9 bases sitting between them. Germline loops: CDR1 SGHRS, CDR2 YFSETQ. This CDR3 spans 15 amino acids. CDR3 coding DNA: TGCGCCAGCAGCTTGGGCTGGGGCATGAACACTGAAGCTTTCTTT. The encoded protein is CASSLGWGMNTEAFF. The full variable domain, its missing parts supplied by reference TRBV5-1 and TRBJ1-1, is KAGVTQTPRYLIKTRGQQVTLSCSPISGHRSVSWYQQTPGQGLQFLFEYFSETQRNKGNFPGRFSGRQFSNSRSEMNVSTLELGDSALYLCASSLGWGMNTEAFFGQGTRLTVV.

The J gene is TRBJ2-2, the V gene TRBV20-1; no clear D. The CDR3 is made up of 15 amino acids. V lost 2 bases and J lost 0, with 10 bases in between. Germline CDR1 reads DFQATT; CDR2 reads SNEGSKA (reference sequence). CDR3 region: CSARTGGANTGELFF. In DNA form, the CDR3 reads TGCAGTGCTAGAACCGGCGGCGCGAACACCGGGGAGCTGTTTTTT.

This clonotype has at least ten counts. DNA of the CDR3: TGTGCCAGCAGCTTAGCTACTAGGGGTGGCGAGCAGTTCTTC. Protein: CASSLATRGGEQFF. This chain links TRBV7-8 with TRBJ2-1, with D possibly called TRBD1 or TRBD2 (5 bases each). Germline lookup yields CDR1 SGHVS and CDR2 FQNEAQ. CDR3 length equals 14 residues. The V end lost 0 bases, the J end lost 10 bases, and 13 bases lay between the germline ends.

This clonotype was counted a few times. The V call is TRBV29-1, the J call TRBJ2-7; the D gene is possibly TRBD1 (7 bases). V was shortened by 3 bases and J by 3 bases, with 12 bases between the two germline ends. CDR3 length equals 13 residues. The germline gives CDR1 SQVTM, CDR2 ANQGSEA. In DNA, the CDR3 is TGCAGCGTTGAGGAGGGACAGAACTACGAGCAGTACTTC. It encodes CSVEEGQNYEQYF.

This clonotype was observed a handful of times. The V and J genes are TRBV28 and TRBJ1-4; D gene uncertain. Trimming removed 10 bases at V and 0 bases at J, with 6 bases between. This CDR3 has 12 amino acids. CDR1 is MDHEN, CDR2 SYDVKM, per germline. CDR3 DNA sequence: TGTGCCACAACTGCAACTAATGAAAAACTGTTTTTT. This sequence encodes CATTATNEKLFF.

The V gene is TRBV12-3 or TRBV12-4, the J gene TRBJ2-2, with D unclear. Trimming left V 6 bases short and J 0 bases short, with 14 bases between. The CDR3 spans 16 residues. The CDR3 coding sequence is TGTGCCAGCAGCCGTGTGGGGAACGCGAACACCGGGGAGCTGTTTTTT. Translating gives CASSRVGNANTGELFF.

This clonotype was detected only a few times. CDR3 bases: TGTGCCTCCACGGGACAGACCACCGGGGAGCTGTTTTTT. It translates to CASTGQTTGELFF. This chain uses TRBV10-3 with TRBJ2-2, with 7 positions matching TRBD1. V lost 11 bases to trimming and J lost 4 bases; unmatched junction nucleotides: 7. This CDR3 has 13 amino acids. Germline V gives CDR1 ENHRY, CDR2 SYGVKD.

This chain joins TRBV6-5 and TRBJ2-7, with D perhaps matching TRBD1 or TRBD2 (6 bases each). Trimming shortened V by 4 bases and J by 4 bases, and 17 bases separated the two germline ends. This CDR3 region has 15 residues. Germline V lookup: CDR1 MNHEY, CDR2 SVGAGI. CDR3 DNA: TGTGCCAGCAGTTGCGCCGGGACACGGGGGTACGAGCAGTACTTC. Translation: CASSCAGTRGYEQYF.

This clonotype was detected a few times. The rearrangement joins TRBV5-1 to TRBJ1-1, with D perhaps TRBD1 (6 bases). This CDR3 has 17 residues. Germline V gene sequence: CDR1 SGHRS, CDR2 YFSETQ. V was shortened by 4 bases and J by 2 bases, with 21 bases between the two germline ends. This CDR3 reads CASSRGASRGLNTEAFF. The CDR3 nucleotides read TGCGCCAGCAGCAGGGGGGCCTCCAGGGGACTTAACACTGAAGCTTTCTTT.

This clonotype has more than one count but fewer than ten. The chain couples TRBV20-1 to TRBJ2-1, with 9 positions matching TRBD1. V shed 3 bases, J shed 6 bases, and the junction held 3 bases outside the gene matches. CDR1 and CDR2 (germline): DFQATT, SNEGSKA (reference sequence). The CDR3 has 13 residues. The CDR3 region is CSARGQGFNEQFF. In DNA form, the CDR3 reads TGCAGTGCTAGGGGACAGGGTTTCAATGAGCAGTTCTTC.

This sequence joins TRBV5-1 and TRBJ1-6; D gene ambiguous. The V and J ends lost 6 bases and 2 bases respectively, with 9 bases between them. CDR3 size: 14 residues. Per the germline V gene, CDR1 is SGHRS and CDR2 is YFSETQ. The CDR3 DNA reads TGCGCCAGCACAGCGGGCACCTATAATTCACCCCTCCACTTT. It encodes CASTAGTYNSPLHF.

The CDR3 coding sequence is TGCAGCGTTGTTCTAGCGGGATCCACCTACGAGCAGTACTTC. This sequence encodes CSVVLAGSTYEQYF. This chain links TRBV29-1 with TRBJ2-7, with 9 bases identical to TRBD2. This CDR3 has 14 amino acids. Germline assignment: CDR1 SQVTM and CDR2 ANQGSEA. V shed 4 bases, J shed 2 bases, and the junction held 6 bases outside the gene matches.

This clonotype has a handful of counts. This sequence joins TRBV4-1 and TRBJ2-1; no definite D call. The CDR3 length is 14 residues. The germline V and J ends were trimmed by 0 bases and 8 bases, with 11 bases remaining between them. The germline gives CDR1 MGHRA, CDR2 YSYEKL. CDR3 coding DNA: TGCGCCAGCAGCCAAGATAGTCAGCACCATGAGCAGTTCTTC. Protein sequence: CASSQDSQHHEQFF.

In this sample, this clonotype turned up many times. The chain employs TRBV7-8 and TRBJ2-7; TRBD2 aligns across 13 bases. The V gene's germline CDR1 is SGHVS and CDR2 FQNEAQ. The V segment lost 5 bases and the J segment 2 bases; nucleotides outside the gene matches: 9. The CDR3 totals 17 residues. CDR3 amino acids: CASSPPLAGGPTYEQYF. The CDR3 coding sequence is TGTGCCAGCAGCCCCCCACTAGCGGGAGGGCCCACCTACGAGCAGTACTTC. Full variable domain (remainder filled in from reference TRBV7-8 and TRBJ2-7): GAGVSQSPRYKVAKRGQDVALRCDPISGHVSLFWYQQALGQGPEFLTYFQNEAQLDKSGLPSDRFFAERPEGSVSTLKIQRTQQEDSAVYLCASSPPLAGGPTYEQYFGPGTRLTVT.

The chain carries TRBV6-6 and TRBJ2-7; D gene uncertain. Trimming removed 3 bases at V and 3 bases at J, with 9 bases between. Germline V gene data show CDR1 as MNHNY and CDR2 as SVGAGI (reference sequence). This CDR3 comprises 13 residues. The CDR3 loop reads CASSYYYDYEQYF. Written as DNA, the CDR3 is TGTGCCAGCAGTTATTATTACGACTACGAGCAGTACTTC.

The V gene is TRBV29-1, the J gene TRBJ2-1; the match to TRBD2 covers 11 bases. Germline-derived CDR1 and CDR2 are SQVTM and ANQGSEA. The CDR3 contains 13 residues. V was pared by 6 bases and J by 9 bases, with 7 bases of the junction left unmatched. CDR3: CSVVTSGNVEQFF. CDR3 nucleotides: TGCAGCGTGGTGACTAGCGGGAACGTTGAGCAGTTCTTC.

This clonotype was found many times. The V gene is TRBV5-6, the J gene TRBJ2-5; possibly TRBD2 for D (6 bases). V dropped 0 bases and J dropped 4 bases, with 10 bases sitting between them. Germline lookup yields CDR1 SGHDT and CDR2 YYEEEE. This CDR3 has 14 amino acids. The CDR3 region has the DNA TGTGCCAGCAGCTTGGTGACTAGAGCAGAGACCCAGTACTTC. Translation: CASSLVTRAETQYF. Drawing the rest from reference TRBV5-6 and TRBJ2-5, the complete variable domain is DAGVTQSPTHLIKTRGQQVTLRCSPKSGHDTVSWYQQALGQGPQFIFQYYEEEERQRGNFPDRFSGHQFPNYSSELNVNALLLGDSALYLCASSLVTRAETQYFGPGTRLLVL.